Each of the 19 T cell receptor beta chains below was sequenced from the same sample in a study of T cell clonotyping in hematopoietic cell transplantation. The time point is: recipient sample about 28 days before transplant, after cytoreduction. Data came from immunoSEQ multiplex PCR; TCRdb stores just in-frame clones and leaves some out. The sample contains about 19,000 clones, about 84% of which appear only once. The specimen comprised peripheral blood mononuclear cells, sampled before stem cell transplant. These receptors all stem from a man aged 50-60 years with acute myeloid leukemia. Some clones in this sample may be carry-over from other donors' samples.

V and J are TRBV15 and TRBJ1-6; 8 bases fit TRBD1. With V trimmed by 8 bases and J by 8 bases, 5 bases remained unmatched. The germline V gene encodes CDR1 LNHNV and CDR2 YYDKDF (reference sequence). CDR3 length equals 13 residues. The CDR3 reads CATADRGYSPLHF. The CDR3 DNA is TGTGCCACCGCCGACAGGGGCTATTCACCCCTCCACTTT.

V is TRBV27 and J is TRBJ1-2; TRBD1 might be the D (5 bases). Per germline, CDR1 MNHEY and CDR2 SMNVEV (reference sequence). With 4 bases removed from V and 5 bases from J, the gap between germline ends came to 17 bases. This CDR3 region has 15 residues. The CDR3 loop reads CASSYFGRAGYGYTF. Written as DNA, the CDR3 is TGTGCCAGCAGTTACTTCGGCAGGGCGGGGTATGGCTACACCTTC.

Here the CDR3 reads CASSAVRNTEAFF. The CDR3 DNA reads as TGCGCCAGCAGTGCCGTGAGGAACACTGAAGCTTTCTTT. The V call is TRBV10-2, the J call TRBJ1-1; no reliable D call. Trimming left V 4 bases short and J 1 base short, with 7 bases between. The CDR3 sequence is 13 residues long. Germline values: CDR1 WSHSY, CDR2 SAAADI.

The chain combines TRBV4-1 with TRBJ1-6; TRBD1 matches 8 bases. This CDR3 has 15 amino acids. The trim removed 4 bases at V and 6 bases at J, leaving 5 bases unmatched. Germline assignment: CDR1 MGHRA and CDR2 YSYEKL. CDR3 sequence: CASSRLDRGNSPLHF. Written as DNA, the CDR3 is TGCGCCAGCAGCCGCCTCGACAGGGGTAATTCACCCCTCCACTTT.

This CDR3 is CASSASPGRNQPQHF. CDR3 nucleotide sequence: TGTGCCAGCAGCGCCTCCCCAGGGCGCAATCAGCCCCAGCATTTT. This chain links TRBV5-5 with TRBJ1-5; possible D gene TRBD1, 5 bases. Germline V CDR1 and CDR2: SGHKS, YYEKEE (reference sequence). The V and J ends lost 4 bases and 2 bases respectively, with 13 bases between them. CDR3 length equals 15 residues.

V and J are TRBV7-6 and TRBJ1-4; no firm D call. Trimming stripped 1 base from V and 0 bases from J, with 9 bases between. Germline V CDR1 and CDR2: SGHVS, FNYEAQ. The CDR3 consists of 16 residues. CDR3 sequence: CASSLGDFATNEKLFF. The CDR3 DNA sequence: TGTGCCAGCAGCTTAGGGGATTTTGCAACTAATGAAAAACTGTTTTTT.

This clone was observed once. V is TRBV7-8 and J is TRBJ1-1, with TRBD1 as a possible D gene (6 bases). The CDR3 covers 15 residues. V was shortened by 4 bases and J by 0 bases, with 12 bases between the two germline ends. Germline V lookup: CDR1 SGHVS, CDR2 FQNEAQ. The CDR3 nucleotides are TGTGCCAGCAGCTATGAGACAGGCATGAACACTGAAGCTTTCTTT. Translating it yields CASSYETGMNTEAFF.

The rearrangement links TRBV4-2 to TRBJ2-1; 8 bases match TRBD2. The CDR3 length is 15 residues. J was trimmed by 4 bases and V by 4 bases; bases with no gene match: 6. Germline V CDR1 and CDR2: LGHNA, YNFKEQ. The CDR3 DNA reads TGTGCCAGCAGCCGTTCGGGGGGGCCTTACAATGAGCAGTTCTTC. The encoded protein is CASSRSGGPYNEQFF.

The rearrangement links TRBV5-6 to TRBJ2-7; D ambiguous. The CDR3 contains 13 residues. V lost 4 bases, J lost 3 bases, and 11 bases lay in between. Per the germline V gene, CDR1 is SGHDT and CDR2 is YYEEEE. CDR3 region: CASSRDGYYEQYF. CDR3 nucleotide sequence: TGTGCCAGCAGCCGCGACGGGTACTACGAGCAGTACTTC.

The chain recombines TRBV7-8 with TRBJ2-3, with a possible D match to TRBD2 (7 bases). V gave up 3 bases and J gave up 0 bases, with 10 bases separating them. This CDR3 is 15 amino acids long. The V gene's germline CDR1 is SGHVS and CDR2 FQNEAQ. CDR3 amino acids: CASSLAGASTDTQYF. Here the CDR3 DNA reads TGTGCCAGCAGCTTGGCGGGGGCAAGCACAGATACGCAGTATTTT.

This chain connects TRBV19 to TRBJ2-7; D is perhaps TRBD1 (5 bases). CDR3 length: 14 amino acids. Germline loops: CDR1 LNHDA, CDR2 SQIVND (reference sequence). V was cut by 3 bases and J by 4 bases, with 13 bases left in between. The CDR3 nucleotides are TGTGCCAGTAGTATTTGGGGCCACTCTTACGAGCAGTACTTC. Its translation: CASSIWGHSYEQYF.

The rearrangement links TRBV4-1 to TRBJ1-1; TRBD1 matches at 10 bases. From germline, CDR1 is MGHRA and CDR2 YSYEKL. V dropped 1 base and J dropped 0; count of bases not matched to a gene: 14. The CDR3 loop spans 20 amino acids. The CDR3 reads CASSQGTGGIGMGVNTEAFF. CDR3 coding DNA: TGCGCCAGCAGCCAAGGGACAGGGGGGATAGGGATGGGGGTGAACACTGAAGCTTTCTTT.

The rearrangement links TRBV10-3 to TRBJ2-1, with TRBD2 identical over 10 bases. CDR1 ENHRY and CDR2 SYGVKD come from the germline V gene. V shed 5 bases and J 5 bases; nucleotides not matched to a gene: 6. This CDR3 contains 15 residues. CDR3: CAISSERGGNNEQFF. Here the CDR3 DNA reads TGTGCCATCAGTTCCGAGCGGGGGGGAAACAATGAGCAGTTCTTC.

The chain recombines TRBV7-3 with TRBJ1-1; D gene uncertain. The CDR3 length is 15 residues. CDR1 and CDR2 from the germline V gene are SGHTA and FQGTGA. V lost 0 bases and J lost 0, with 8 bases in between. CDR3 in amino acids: CASSLTAGMNTEAFF. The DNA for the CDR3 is TGTGCCAGCAGCTTAACGGCCGGGATGAACACTGAAGCTTTCTTT. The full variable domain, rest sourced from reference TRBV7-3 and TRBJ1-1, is GAGVSQTPSNKVTEKGKYVELRCDPISGHTALYWYRQSLGQGPEFLIYFQGTGAADDSGLPNDRFFAVRPEGSVSTLKIQRTERGDSAVYLCASSLTAGMNTEAFFGQGTRLTVV.

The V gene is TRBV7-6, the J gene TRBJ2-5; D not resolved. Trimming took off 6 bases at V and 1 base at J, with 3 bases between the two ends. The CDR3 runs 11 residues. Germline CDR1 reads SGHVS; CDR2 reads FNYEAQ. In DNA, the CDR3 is TGTGCCAGCAGTTTCCAAGAGACCCAGTACTTC. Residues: CASSFQETQYF.

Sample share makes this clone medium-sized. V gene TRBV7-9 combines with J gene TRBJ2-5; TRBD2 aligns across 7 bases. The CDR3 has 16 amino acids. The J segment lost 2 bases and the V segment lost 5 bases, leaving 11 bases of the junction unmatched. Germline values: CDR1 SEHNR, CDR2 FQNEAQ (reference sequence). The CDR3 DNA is TGTGCCAGCAGCCCCGGCCCGGCTAGCGGACAAGAGACCCAGTACTTC. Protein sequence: CASSPGPASGQETQYF.

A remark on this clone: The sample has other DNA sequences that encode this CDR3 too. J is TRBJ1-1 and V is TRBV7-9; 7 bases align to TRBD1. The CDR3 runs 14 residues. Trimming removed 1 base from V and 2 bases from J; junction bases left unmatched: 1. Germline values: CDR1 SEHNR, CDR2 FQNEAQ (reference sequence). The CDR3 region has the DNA TGTGCCAGCAGCTTAGGACAGGGAAACACTGAAGCTTTCTTT. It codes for CASSLGQGNTEAFF.

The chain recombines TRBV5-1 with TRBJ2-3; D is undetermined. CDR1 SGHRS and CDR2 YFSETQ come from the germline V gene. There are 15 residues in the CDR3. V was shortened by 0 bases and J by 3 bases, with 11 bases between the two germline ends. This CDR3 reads CASSLEQLMTDTQYF. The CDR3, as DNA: TGCGCCAGCAGCTTGGAGCAATTAATGACAGATACGCAGTATTTT. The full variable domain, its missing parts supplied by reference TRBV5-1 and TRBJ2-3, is KAGVTQTPRYLIKTRGQQVTLSCSPISGHRSVSWYQQTPGQGLQFLFEYFSETQRNKGNFPGRFSGRQFSNSRSEMNVSTLELGDSALYLCASSLEQLMTDTQYFGPGTRLTVL.

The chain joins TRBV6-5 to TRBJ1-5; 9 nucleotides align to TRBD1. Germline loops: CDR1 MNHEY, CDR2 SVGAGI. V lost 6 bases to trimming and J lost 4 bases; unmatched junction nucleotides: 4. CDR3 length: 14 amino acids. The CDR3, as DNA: TGTGCCAGCAGGGGACAGGGCGAGAATCAGCCCCAGCATTTT. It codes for CASRGQGENQPQHF.